Here is one T cell receptor beta chain with its context. This sample is part of a study of blood T cell repertoires in COVID-19. Produced via immunoSEQ multiplex PCR; TCRdb's table is partial and in-frame only. The sample gives 180,000 or so clones, roughly 76% of which show up once; roughly 11% is in the top ten. V shed 5 bases and J shed 2 bases, with 12 bases lying between them. In germline, CDR1 is LGHDT, CDR2 YNNKEL (reference sequence). This CDR3 region has 14 residues. The chain links TRBV3-1 (or the pseudogene TRBV3-2) to TRBJ2-5; possibly TRBD1 for D (5 bases). The sequencing sample was made of peripheral blood. The source is a woman between 40 and 55 years old with COVID-19, enrolled during active disease. The CDR3 nucleotides read TGTGCCAGCAGCACCTTCAGGGTACAAGAGACCCAGTACTTC. This sequence encodes CASSTFRVQETQYF.